This TCR beta chain was captured in a study of CD8+ T cells in alopecia areata. Whole-study results and caveats: Amid tofacitinib therapy, many expanded lesional clones stayed present in scalp and blood. The link between baseline CD8+ expansion and response remains uncertain with one nonresponder. Scalp clonality, along with expanded CD8+ clones among the top 100, was significantly decreased by tofacitinib. Patients displayed less clarity in TCR sharing than mice, a finding possibly related to HLA.

Treatment here: oral pan-JAK inhibitor, 5-10 mg twice daily. With 6 bases removed from V and 7 bases from J, the gap between germline ends came to 19 bases. This CDR3 is 15 amino acids long. The germline V gene encodes CDR1 MNHEY and CDR2 SVGAGI. Extracted RNA was reverse transcribed, and the resulting cDNA served as sequencing template. Method: immunoSEQ multiplex PCR; TCRdb's copy keeps in-frame clones and lacks some. The sample includes 130,000 or so clones, approximately 86% of them seen just once. With regard to this clone: Its cognate antigen is unknown.

The chain joins TRBV6-5 to TRBJ2-1; D is perhaps TRBD1 or TRBD2 (5 bases each). This receptor was obtained from a human donor with alopecia areata. The sequencing used CD8+ T cells sorted from blood, collected at week 4, from a patient treated with tofacitinib. CDR3 protein: CASSRGTAGRNEQFF. The DNA of the CDR3 is TGTGCCAGCAGCCGTGGGACCGCCGGTCGGAATGAGCAGTTCTTC.